This TCR beta chain was profiled in a study of blood T cell repertoires in COVID-19. About the study: The samples span acute and convalescent COVID-19 from the United States, Italy and Spain. Sample material is recorded as cDNA or gDNA derived from T cells, B-cell-depleted T cells, or PBMCs.

Trimming at V came to 5 bases and at J to 3 bases, leaving 9 bases not matched to a gene. CDR1 and CDR2 (germline): SGHTA, FQGNSA. This CDR3 comprises 16 residues. Original processing methods: The assay estimated nucleated cells by amplifying reference gene primers. Generated by immunoSEQ multiplex PCR, the TCRdb table keeps only in-frame clones and is missing some. V, J and clone size are taken as reported in that table, and D and trimming were inferred from the DNA itself. Of 380,000 or so clones listed, roughly 86% were seen once; the top ten hold 1.1%. Sequencing was performed on peripheral blood. This chain links TRBV7-2 with TRBJ1-3; 8 nucleotides match TRBD1. This TCR came from a human donor with acute or convalescent COVID-19. The donor label of this sample is uncertain. The CDR3 DNA follows: TGTGCCAGCAGCAGATGGACAGGGCCAGGTGGAAACACCATATATTTT. This sequence encodes CASSRWTGPGGNTIYF.